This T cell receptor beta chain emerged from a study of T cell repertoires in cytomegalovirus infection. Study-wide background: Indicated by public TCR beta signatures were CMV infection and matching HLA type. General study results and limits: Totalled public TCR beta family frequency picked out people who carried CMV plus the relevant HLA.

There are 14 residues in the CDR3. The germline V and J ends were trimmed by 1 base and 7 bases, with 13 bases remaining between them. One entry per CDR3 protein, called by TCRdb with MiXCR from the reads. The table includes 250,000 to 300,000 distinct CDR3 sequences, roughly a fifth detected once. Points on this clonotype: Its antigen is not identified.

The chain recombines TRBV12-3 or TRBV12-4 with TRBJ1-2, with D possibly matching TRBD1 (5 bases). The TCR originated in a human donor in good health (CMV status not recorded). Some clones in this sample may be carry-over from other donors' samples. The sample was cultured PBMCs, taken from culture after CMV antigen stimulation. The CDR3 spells CASSLVAGEGGYTF. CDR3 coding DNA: TGTGCCAGCAGTTTAGTTGCGGGGGAGGGTGGCTACACCTTC.